These T cell receptor beta chains were read from a single sample in a study of blood T cell repertoires in COVID-19. The data were produced by immunoSEQ multiplex PCR, yet TCRdb's version contains in-frame clones alone and is incomplete. Of roughly 250,000 clones listed, about 88% are singletons. Source material: peripheral blood. The receptors come from a man between 60 and 75 years old who had recovered from COVID-19. Each CDR3 is given with its conserved first and last residue. The D gene is left open where the match is weak. Clone size is not always given. Where it is, it says once, few, many or a class for expanded clones.

v_call: TRBV7-8; d_call: NA; clone_size: NA; j_call: TRBJ2-7; cdr3_nt: TGTGCCAGCAGCTTAGTAGGAGTCTACGAGCAGTACTTC; cdr3_aa: CASSLVGVYEQYF
v_call: TRBV24-1; d_call: TRBD2; clone_size: NA; j_call: TRBJ2-3; cdr3_nt: TGTGCCACCAGTGGGCGGGGGAGCACAGATACGCAGTATTTT; cdr3_aa: CATSGRGSTDTQYF
v_call: TRBV20-1; d_call: NA; clone_size: once; j_call: TRBJ2-3; cdr3_nt: TGCAGTCGAGCCCCCACAGATACGCAGTATTTT; cdr3_aa: CSRAPTDTQYF
v_call: TRBV18; d_call: TRBD2; clone_size: NA; j_call: TRBJ2-5; cdr3_nt: TGTGCCAGCTCACCACTTCCTCCAGCGGGGGAAGAGACCCAGTACTTC; cdr3_aa: CASSPLPPAGEETQYF
v_call: TRBV19; d_call: TRBD1; clone_size: once; j_call: TRBJ1-2; cdr3_nt: TGTGCCAGTATTCCGGGGGGGACAGGGACCTATGGCTACACCTTC; cdr3_aa: CASIPGGTGTYGYTF
v_call: TRBV4-1; d_call: TRBD2; clone_size: NA; j_call: TRBJ2-5; cdr3_nt: TGCGCCAGCAGCCAAGTGGGACTAGCGGGGGGCAAGAGGGAGACCCAGTACTTC; cdr3_aa: CASSQVGLAGGKRETQYF
v_call: TRBV9; d_call: NA; clone_size: NA; j_call: TRBJ2-1; cdr3_nt: TGTGCCAGCAGCGTAGGGGGCGGGGTGAGCTCCTACAATGAGCAGTTCTTC; cdr3_aa: CASSVGGGVSSYNEQFF
v_call: TRBV7-3; d_call: NA; clone_size: NA; j_call: TRBJ1-1; cdr3_nt: TGTGCCAGCAGCGGAGGGCCCAGCACTGAAGCTTTCTTT; cdr3_aa: CASSGGPSTEAFF
v_call: TRBV7-9; d_call: NA; clone_size: few; j_call: TRBJ2-1; cdr3_nt: TGTGCCAGCAGCTTATGGGATTTTCAGGGTAATGAGCAGTTCTTC; cdr3_aa: CASSLWDFQGNEQFF
v_call: TRBV5-1; d_call: NA; clone_size: NA; j_call: TRBJ2-5; cdr3_nt: TGCGCCAGCAGCTTGAAGGGCGTAGCGAGCGAGACCCAGTACTTC; cdr3_aa: CASSLKGVASETQYF
v_call: TRBV4-1; d_call: NA; clone_size: NA; j_call: TRBJ2-6; cdr3_nt: TGCGCCAGCAGCCAAGATGACAGTTCCCGGAGTTCATCCCGAACTGGGGCCAACGTCCTGACTTTC; cdr3_aa: CASSQDDSSRSSSRTGANVLTF
v_call: TRBV5-1; d_call: TRBD1; clone_size: NA; j_call: TRBJ1-1; cdr3_nt: TGCGCCAGCGGGACAGGGGGGTTGAGCACTGAAGCTTTCTTT; cdr3_aa: CASGTGGLSTEAFF
v_call: TRBV12-3/TRBV12-4; d_call: TRBD1; clone_size: NA; j_call: TRBJ1-1; cdr3_nt: TGTGCCAGCAGCCGGACAGGGGGAACTGAAGCTTTCTTT; cdr3_aa: CASSRTGGTEAFF
v_call: TRBV2; d_call: NA; clone_size: NA; j_call: TRBJ1-6; cdr3_nt: TGTGCCAGCAGCGCCGACAGTTCACCCCTCCACTTT; cdr3_aa: CASSADSSPLHF
v_call: TRBV2; d_call: NA; clone_size: NA; j_call: TRBJ1-2; cdr3_nt: TGTGCCAGCAGTGAGACAGTGTACTATGGCTACACCTTC; cdr3_aa: CASSETVYYGYTF